This T cell receptor beta chain was identified during a study of blood T cell repertoires in COVID-19. V lost 5 bases and J lost 5, with 9 bases in between. Per germline, CDR1 LNHNV and CDR2 YYDKDF (reference sequence). The CDR3 has 12 amino acids. Clones were read by immunoSEQ multiplex PCR, and TCRdb kept only the in-frame ones, dropping some. The table has about 270,000 clones, roughly 93% seen once. The source material was PBMCs or T cells enriched from blood (not recorded which). The chain is built from TRBV15 and TRBJ1-2; D is perhaps TRBD1 (5 bases). The TCR was taken from a woman aged 40 to 55 with acute COVID-19. The CDR3 DNA reads as TGTGCCACCAGCGGACAAGATTATGGCTACACCTTC. Its protein product is CATSGQDYGYTF.